A selection of T cell receptor beta chains follows, all from one sample in a study of vaccination and CD4 T cells after COVID-19. TCRdb re-analysed the PCR reads in MiXCR, keeping a single row per CDR3 protein. The data show fewer than 10,000 distinct CDR3 sequences, about 35% seen once. Their recognized antigens are unknown. Sequenced input: CD4+ T cells from blood, cultured in vitro. The receptors originated from a human donor in good health. Both conserved end residues are part of each CDR3. The D gene is left open where the match is weak. Part of the rows lack a size; the others show once, few, many or a class for expanded clones.

d_call	clone_size	v_call	cdr3_length	j_call	cdr3_nt	cdr3_aa
TRBD2	NA	TRBV24-1	16	TRBJ2-5	TGTGCCACCAGTGACCCTGGACTAGCGGGGAGAGAGACCCAGTACTTC	CATSDPGLAGRETQYF
TRBD1	few	TRBV20-1	13	TRBJ2-2	TGCAGTGGTGTGACAGGGACCACCGGGGAGCTGTTTTTT	CSGVTGTTGELFF
NA	few	TRBV19	12	TRBJ1-1	TGTGCGTGCGGGATCCTGAACACTGAAGCTTTCTTT	CACGILNTEAFF
NA	NA	TRBV27	13	TRBJ2-7	TGTGCCAGCAGTTTTCAGGGAATCTACGAGCAGTACTTC	CASSFQGIYEQYF
TRBD1	NA	TRBV7-9	18	TRBJ2-7	TGTGCCAGCAGCCTAAGGGGCCGGGACAGGATGTCTGGGTACGAGCAGTACTTC	CASSLRGRDRMSGYEQYF
TRBD1	medium-sized	TRBV6-4	14	TRBJ2-7	TGTGCCAGCAGTTCGGACAGGAGCTCCTACGAGCAGTACTTC	CASSSDRSSYEQYF
NA	NA	TRBV4-1	19	TRBJ1-6	TGCGCCAGCAGCCAAGATGGGGTCAGGGGATATAGACAGAATTCACCCCTCCACTTT	CASSQDGVRGYRQNSPLHF
TRBD1	NA	TRBV7-9	15	TRBJ2-2	TGTGCCAGCAGCCGGGACAGGGTTGGCACCGGGGAGCTGTTTTTT	CASSRDRVGTGELFF
NA	few	TRBV10-3	14	TRBJ2-5	TGTGCCATCAGTTGGGGGGTTGGCCAAGAGACCCAGTACTTC	CAISWGVGQETQYF
NA	few	TRBV20-1	14	TRBJ1-4	TGCAGTGCTGGCGGCGGGGTTGGTAATGAAAAACTGTTTTTT	CSAGGGVGNEKLFF
NA	few	TRBV6-5	14	TRBJ1-1	TGTGCCAGCAGTTACTCGTATCTGAACACTGAAGCTTTCTTT	CASSYSYLNTEAFF
NA	few	TRBV19	15	TRBJ1-2	TGTGCCAGTAGTCCGAGATCTGCCGCTAACTATGGCTACACCTTC	CASSPRSAANYGYTF
TRBD1	NA	TRBV7-8	18	TRBJ1-5	TGTGCCAGCAGCTTAGGGTTTGTGGCAGGGGGAGGCAATCAGCCCCAGCATTTT	CASSLGFVAGGGNQPQHF
NA	once	TRBV12-3/TRBV12-4	11	TRBJ2-7	TGTGCCAGCAGTTTAGGCTACGAGCAGTACTTC	CASSLGYEQYF
NA	few	TRBV6-2/TRBV6-3	13	TRBJ2-2	TGTGCCAGCAGAGGTGGGGGGACCGGGGAGCTGTTTTTT	CASRGGGTGELFF
TRBD2	NA	TRBV5-4	18	TRBJ2-1	TGTGCCAGCAGCTCCATGGCAGCGGGAGGGGGCTTCTACAATGAGCAGTTCTTC	CASSSMAAGGGFYNEQFF
NA	few	TRBV5-4	14	TRBJ2-7	TGTGCCAGCAGCTTGTCGACAGAAACCTACGAGCAGTACTTC	CASSLSTETYEQYF
NA	NA	TRBV23-1	17	TRBJ1-5	TGCGCCAGCAGTCAGCACCCCGGGGCAGGGGTACGACAGCCCCAGCATTTT	CASSQHPGAGVRQPQHF
NA	NA	TRBV25-1	15	TRBJ2-2	TGTGCCAGCAGTGAGGGGGTTTCGACAACCGGGGAGCCGTTTTTT	CASSEGVSTTGEPFF
NA	NA	TRBV6-1	14	TRBJ2-7	TGTGCCAGCAGTCCCACCACCCGAGGGACCGAGCAGTACTTC	CASSPTTRGTEQYF
NA	NA	TRBV4-3	13	TRBJ1-1	TGCGCCAGCAGTATGACTGGGAACACTGAAGCTTTCTTT	CASSMTGNTEAFF
TRBD1	NA	TRBV6-2/TRBV6-3	15	TRBJ1-5	TGTGCCAGCAGTTACGGACAGGGGGCTGATCAGCCCCAGCATTTT	CASSYGQGADQPQHF
TRBD1	few	TRBV7-8	16	TRBJ2-3	TGTGCCAGCAGCAAGGGACAGGGGGATCGCACAGATACGCAGTATTTT	CASSKGQGDRTDTQYF
NA	few	TRBV28	15	TRBJ1-6	TGTGCCAGCAGTTTTGCGGGCCAGTATAATTCACCCCTCCACTTT	CASSFAGQYNSPLHF
NA	few	TRBV6-1	14	TRBJ2-7	TGTGCCGCACGACCGGGATACCGGGGTTACGAGCAGTACTTC	CAARPGYRGYEQYF
NA	few	TRBV24-1	14	TRBJ1-5	TGTGCCACCAGTGATGCAGGGGCCAATCAGCCCCAGCATTTT	CATSDAGANQPQHF
NA	few	TRBV27	14	TRBJ2-6	TGTGCCAGCAGGAACCCCGGTGGGGCCAACGTCCTGACTTTC	CASRNPGGANVLTF
TRBD1	NA	TRBV5-8	17	TRBJ1-5	TGTGCCAGCAGACCTTTTTACAGGGGGACTGGCAATCAGCCCCAGCATTTT	CASRPFYRGTGNQPQHF
NA	NA	TRBV9	13	TRBJ1-2	TGTGCCAGCAGCACGACAGGAAACTATGGCTACACCTTC	CASSTTGNYGYTF
NA	NA	TRBV7-3	13	TRBJ1-2	TGTGCCAGCAGCCCAACGGGGGGGGATGGCTACACCTTC	CASSPTGGDGYTF
NA	NA	TRBV7-8	16	TRBJ1-5	TGTGCCAGCAGCTCCGGGGACAACCTTCTCAATCAGCCCCAGCATTTT	CASSSGDNLLNQPQHF
NA	NA	TRBV29-1	15	TRBJ1-2	TGCAGCGTTGACCGTTCAGGGGTCAACGGATTCGGCTACACCTTC	CSVDRSGVNGFGYTF
NA	medium-sized	TRBV6-2/TRBV6-3	12	TRBJ1-5	TGTGCCAGCGCGGATAGCAATCAGCCCCAGCATTTT	CASADSNQPQHF
NA	few	TRBV7-9	14	TRBJ1-2	TGTGCCAGCAGCTTAAGTACAGGGACCTATGGCTACACCTTC	CASSLSTGTYGYTF
NA	few	TRBV28	15	TRBJ1-1	TGTGCCAGCAGGCCCTCAGAGATCTTGAACACTGAAGCTTTCTTT	CASRPSEILNTEAFF
NA	NA	TRBV18	15	TRBJ1-5	TGTGCCAGCTCACTGTCCGCCGGTAGCAATCAGCCCCAGCATTTT	CASSLSAGSNQPQHF
NA	NA	TRBV19	14	TRBJ1-1	TGTGCCAGTATGGCATCATTTTCGAACACTGAAGCTTTCTTT	CASMASFSNTEAFF
TRBD1	NA	TRBV19	15	TRBJ2-1	TGTGCCAGTAGTATATGGCAGGGGGCGGAGAATGAGCAGTTCTTC	CASSIWQGAENEQFF
TRBD1	NA	TRBV28	16	TRBJ2-7	TGTGCCAGCAGTCCCCTAAGGACAGGGGCCTCCTACGAGCAGTACTTC	CASSPLRTGASYEQYF
NA	few	TRBV4-3	17	TRBJ2-3	TGCGCCAGCAGCCAAGGACGGGGGAGCACGGCCCGCGATACGCAGTATTTT	CASSQGRGSTARDTQYF
TRBD1	few	TRBV7-9	15	TRBJ1-6	TGTGCCAGCAGCTTAGGGGACAGGGCCAATTCACCCCTCCACTTT	CASSLGDRANSPLHF
TRBD2	NA	TRBV27	16	TRBJ2-1	TGTGCCAGCAGCCGACTAGCGGTCCACTCCTACAATGAGCAGTTCTTC	CASSRLAVHSYNEQFF
TRBD1	NA	TRBV6-1	14	TRBJ2-3	TGTGCCAGCAACCAGGGGGTCCTCACAGATACGCAGTATTTT	CASNQGVLTDTQYF
NA	NA	TRBV21-1	18	TRBJ2-3	TGTGCCAGCAGCACGTATTGGTACAGAAAATCTAGCACAGATACGCAGTATTTT	CASSTYWYRKSSTDTQYF
NA	NA	TRBV6-5	14	TRBJ2-5	TGTGCCAGCAGTTACTCGCCGGTTCCGGAGACCCAGTACTTC	CASSYSPVPETQYF
TRBD1	few	TRBV27	15	TRBJ2-5	TGTGCCAGCAGTTTACTGGGACAGGGGGGAGAGACCCAGTACTTC	CASSLLGQGGETQYF
NA	NA	TRBV19	15	TRBJ1-2	TGTGCCAGTAGTACATACCCAGCCATAGGCTATGGCTACACCTTC	CASSTYPAIGYGYTF
TRBD2	NA	TRBV4-3	16	TRBJ2-3	TGCGCCAGCAGCCAAGATCTAGCGGGAGCCACAGATACGCAGTATTTT	CASSQDLAGATDTQYF
NA	NA	TRBV4-3	14	TRBJ1-1	TGCGCCAGCAGCCAATTCCCAGGAAACACTGAAGCTTTCTTT	CASSQFPGNTEAFF
NA	few	TRBV20-1	15	TRBJ1-3	TGCAGTGCTAGAGACAGGGTAAACTCTGGAAACACCATATATTTT	CSARDRVNSGNTIYF
TRBD2	NA	TRBV11-2	17	TRBJ2-3	TGTGCCAGCAGCCGACGGACTAGCGGACTTGGTACAGATACGCAGTATTTT	CASSRRTSGLGTDTQYF
NA	NA	TRBV2	13	TRBJ1-5	TGTGCCAGCAGTGAAGAATCAGGGCAGCCCCAGCATTTT	CASSEESGQPQHF
TRBD1	NA	TRBV20-1	15	TRBJ2-6	TGCAGTGCTAGGGACAGGGACTCTGGGGCCAACGTCCTGACTTTC	CSARDRDSGANVLTF
NA	NA	TRBV7-3	13	TRBJ2-3	TGTGCCAGCAGCTTAGGGTGGGGGGATACGCAGTATTTT	CASSLGWGDTQYF
NA	few	TRBV2	12	TRBJ2-1	TGTGCCAGCAGTGAGTGGTCGGATGAGCAGTTCTTC	CASSEWSDEQFF
TRBD1	NA	TRBV7-3	16	TRBJ2-5	TGTGCCAGCAGCTATATCCCCGACAGGGACCAAGAGACCCAGTACTTC	CASSYIPDRDQETQYF
NA	NA	TRBV19	14	TRBJ1-5	TGTGCCAGTAGTTTTGGCAGGGCCCTAAGCCCCCAGCATTTT	CASSFGRALSPQHF
NA	few	TRBV7-3	14	TRBJ2-7	TGTGCCAGCAGCTTAGGACATAACTCCTACGAGCAGTACTTC	CASSLGHNSYEQYF
NA	once	TRBV19	12	TRBJ2-1	TGTGCCAGTAGTACCCTCTTCAATGAGCAGTTCTTC	CASSTLFNEQFF
NA	NA	TRBV7-7	13	TRBJ1-5	TGTGCTAGCACCGGACTGAGCAATCAGCCCCAGCATTTT	CASTGLSNQPQHF